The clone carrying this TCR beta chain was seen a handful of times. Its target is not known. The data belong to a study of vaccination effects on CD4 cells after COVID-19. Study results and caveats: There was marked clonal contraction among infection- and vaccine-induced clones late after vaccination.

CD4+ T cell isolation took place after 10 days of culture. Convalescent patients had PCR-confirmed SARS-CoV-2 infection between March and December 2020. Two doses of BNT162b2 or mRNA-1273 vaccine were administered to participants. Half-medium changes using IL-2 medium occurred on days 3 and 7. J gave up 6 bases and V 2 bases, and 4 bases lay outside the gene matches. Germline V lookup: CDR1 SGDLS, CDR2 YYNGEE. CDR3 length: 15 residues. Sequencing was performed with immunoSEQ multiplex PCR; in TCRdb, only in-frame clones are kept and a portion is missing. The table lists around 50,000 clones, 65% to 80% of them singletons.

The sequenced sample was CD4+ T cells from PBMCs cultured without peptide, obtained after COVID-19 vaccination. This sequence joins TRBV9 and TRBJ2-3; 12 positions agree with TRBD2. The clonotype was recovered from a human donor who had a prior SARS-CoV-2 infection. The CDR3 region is CASSVLAGGLDTQYF. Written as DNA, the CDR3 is TGTGCCAGCAGCGTTCTAGCGGGGGGGCTCGATACGCAGTATTTT.